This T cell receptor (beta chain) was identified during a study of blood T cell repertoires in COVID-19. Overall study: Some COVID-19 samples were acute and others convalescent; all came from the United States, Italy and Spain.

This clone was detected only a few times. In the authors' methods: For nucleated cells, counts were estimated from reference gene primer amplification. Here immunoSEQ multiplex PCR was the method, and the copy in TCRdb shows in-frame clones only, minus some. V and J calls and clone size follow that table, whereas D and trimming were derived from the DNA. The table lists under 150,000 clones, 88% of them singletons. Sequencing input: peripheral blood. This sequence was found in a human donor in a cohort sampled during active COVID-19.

For the CDR3, the DNA is TGTGCCAGCAGCCGCAGGGCGTATTACGAGCAGTACTTC. The encoded protein is CASSRRAYYEQYF. The chain uses TRBV14 and TRBJ2-7, with a tentative D call TRBD1 (5 bases). Germline V gene data show CDR1 as SGHDN and CDR2 as FVKESK. With 4 bases removed from V and 4 bases from J, the gap between germline ends came to 11 bases. The CDR3 contains 13 residues.